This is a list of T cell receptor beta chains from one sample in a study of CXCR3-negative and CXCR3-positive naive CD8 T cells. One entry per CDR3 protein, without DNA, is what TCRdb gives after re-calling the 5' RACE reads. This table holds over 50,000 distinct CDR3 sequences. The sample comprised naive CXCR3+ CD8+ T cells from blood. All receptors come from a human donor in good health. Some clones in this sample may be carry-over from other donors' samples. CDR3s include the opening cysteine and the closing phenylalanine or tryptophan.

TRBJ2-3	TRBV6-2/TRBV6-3	CASSYSGGVTDTQYF
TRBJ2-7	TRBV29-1	CSVEPGYPYEQYF
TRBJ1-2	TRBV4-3	CASSQDRGPPTNYGYTF
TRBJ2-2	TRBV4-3	CASSQDRVAHTGELFF
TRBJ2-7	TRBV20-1	CSARGTASYEQYF
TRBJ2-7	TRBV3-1	CASSLDLDRVTYEQYF
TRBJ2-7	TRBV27	CASQMTGGNEQYF
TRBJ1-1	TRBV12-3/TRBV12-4	CASSSLEDTEAFF
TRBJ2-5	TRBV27	CASSLSIPSGQETQYF
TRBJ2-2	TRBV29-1	CSVLRDSNTGELFF
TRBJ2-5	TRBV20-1	CSAETDRRGETQYF
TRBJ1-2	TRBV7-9	CASSLDAASSGYTF
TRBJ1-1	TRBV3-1	CASSQTDRDSTEAFF
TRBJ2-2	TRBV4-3	CASSQDSIQGAPGELFF
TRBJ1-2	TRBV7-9	CASSLVLGQAADGYTF
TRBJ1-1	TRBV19	CASSIIGGRTEAFF
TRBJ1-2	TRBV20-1	CSARETTHSGGYTF